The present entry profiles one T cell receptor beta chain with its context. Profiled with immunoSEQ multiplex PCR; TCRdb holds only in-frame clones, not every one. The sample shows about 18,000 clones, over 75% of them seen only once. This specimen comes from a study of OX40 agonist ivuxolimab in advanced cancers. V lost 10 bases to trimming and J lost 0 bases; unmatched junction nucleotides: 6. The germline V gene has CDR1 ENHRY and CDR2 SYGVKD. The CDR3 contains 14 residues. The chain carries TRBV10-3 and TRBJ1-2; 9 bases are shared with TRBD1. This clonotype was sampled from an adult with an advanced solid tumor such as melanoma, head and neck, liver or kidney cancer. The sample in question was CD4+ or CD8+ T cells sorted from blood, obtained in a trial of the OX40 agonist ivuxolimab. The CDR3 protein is CASGTGTSNYGYTF. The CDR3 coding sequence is TGTGCCAGCGGGACAGGGACTTCTAACTATGGCTACACCTTC.